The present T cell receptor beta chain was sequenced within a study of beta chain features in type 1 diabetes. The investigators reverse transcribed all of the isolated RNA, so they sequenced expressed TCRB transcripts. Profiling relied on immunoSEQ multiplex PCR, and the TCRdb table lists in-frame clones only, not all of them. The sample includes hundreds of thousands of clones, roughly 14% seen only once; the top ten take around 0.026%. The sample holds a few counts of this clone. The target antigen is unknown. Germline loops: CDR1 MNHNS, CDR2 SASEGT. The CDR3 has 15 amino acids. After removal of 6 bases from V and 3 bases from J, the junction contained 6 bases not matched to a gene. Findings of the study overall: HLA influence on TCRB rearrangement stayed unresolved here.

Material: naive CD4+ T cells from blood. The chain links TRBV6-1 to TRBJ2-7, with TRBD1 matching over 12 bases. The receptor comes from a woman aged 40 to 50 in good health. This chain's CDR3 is CASRPGTGGNYEQYF. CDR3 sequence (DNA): TGTGCCAGCAGGCCCGGGACAGGGGGCAACTACGAGCAGTACTTC.